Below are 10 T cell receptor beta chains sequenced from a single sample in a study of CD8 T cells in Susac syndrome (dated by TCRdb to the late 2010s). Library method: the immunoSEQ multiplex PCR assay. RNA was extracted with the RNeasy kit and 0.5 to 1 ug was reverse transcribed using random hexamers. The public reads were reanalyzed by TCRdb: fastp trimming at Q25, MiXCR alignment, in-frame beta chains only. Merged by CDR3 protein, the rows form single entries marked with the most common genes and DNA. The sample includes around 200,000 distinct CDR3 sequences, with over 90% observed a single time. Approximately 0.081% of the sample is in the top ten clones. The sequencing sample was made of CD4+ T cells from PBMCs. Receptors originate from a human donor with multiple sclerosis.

The CDR3 nucleotides read TGTGCCAGCAGCTTACAGCGGGACAAAAGTTTCTATGGCTACACCTTC. This encodes CASSLQRDKSFYGYTF. The rearrangement uses TRBV7-9 and TRBJ1-2, with TRBD1 as a possible D gene (6 bases). Trimming removed 2 bases from V and 4 bases from J, with 17 bases in between. This CDR3 contains 16 residues. The germline gives CDR1 SEHNR, CDR2 FQNEAQ (reference sequence). The entire variable domain, with the rest obtained from reference TRBV7-9 and TRBJ1-2, is as follows: DTGVSQNPRHKITKRGQNVTFRCDPISEHNRLYWYRQTLGQGPEFLTYFQNEAQLEKSRLLSDRFSAERPKGSFSTLEIQRTEQGDSAMYLCASSLQRDKSFYGYTFGSGTRLTVV.

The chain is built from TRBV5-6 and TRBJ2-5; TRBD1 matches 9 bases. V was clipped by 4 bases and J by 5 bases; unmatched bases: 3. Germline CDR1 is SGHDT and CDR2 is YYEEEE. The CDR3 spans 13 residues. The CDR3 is CASSGQGKETQYF. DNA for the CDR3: TGTGCCAGCAGCGGACAGGGGAAGGAGACCCAGTACTTC.

The CDR3 DNA reads TGTGCCAGCAGCTTGGGGACAGGCACCTACGAGCAGTACTTC. As protein: CASSLGTGTYEQYF. The chain couples TRBV7-9 to TRBJ2-7, with 8 bases aligning to TRBD1. The ends lost 3 bases at V and 2 bases at J; junction bases unmatched: 3. CDR1 is SEHNR, CDR2 FQNEAQ, per germline (reference sequence). The CDR3 contains 14 residues.

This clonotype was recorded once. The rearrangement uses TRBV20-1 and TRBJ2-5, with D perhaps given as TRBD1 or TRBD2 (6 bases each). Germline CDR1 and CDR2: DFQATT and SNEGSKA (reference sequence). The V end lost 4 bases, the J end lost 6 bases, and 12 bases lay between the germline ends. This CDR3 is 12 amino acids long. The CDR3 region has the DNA TGCAGTGCTAACGAGGGGGGCCAGACCCAGTACTTC. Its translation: CSANEGGQTQYF.

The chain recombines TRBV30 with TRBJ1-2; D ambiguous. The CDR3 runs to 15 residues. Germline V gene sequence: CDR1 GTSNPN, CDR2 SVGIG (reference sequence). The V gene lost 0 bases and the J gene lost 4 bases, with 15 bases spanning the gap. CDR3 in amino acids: CAWSVRWVGGYGYTF. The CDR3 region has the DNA TGTGCCTGGAGTGTACGATGGGTGGGTGGCTATGGCTACACCTTC.

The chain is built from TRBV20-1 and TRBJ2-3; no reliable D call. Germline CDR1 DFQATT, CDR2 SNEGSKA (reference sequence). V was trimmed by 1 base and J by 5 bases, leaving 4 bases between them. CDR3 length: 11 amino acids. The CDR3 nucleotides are TGCAGTGCTAGAGCGGGAGATACGCAGTATTTT. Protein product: CSARAGDTQYF.

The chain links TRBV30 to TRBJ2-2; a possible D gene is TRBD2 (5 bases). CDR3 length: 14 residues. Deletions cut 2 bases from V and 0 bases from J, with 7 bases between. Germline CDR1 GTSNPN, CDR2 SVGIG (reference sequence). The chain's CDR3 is CAWSSGTNTGELFF. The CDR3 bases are TGTGCCTGGAGTTCCGGGACGAACACCGGGGAGCTGTTTTTT.

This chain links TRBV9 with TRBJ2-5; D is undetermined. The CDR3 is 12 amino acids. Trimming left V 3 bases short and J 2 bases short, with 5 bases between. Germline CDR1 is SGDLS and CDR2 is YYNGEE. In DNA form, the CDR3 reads TGTGCCAGCAGCGACTATCAAGAGACCCAGTACTTC. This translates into CASSDYQETQYF.

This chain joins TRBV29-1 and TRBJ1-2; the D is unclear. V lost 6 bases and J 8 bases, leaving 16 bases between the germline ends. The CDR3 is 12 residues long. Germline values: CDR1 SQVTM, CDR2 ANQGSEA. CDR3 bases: TGCAGCGTCGCGACCTCTCGCGGCGGCTACACCTTC. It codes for CSVATSRGGYTF.

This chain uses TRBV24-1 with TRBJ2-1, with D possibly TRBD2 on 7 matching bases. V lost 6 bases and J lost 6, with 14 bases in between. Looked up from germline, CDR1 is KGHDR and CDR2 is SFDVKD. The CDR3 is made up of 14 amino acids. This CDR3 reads CATSSGRGANEQFF. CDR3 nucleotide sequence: TGTGCCACCAGTTCCGGACGGGGGGCCAATGAGCAGTTCTTC.